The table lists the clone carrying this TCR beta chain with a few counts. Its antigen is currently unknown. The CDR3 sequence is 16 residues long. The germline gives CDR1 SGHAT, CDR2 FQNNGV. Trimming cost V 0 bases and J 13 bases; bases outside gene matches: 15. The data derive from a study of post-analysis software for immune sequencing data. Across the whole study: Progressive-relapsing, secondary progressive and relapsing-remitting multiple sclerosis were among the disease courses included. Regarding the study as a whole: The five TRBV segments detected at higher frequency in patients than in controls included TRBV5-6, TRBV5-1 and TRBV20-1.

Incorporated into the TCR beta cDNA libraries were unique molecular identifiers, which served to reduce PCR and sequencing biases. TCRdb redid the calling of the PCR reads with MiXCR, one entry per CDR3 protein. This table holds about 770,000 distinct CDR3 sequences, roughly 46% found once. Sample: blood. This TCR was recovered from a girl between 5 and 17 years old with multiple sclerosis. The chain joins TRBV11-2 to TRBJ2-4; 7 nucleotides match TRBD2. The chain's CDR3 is CASSLDRAGEVGEQYF. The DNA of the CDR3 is TGTGCCAGCAGCTTAGATCGGGCGGGAGAGGTTGGAGAGCAGTACTTC.